This T cell receptor beta chain derives from a study of beta chain features in type 1 diabetes. In the study overall: Cell yields, gender and age were similar in healthy donors and patients. Findings of the study overall: When Type 1 diabetes patients were examined, their TCRB CDR3s proved moderately but significantly shorter in all four CD4+ subsets. Type 1 diabetes patients had fewer VDJ junction insertions and more deletions.

The CDR3 totals 13 residues. V was trimmed by 3 bases and J by 4 bases, leaving 10 bases between them. CDR1 is SGHRS and CDR2 is YFSETQ in the germline V gene. The investigators reverse transcribed all of the isolated RNA, so they sequenced expressed TCRB transcripts. Some 3.8 million reads, on average, came from each naive, central memory and regulatory T cell sample. Measured with immunoSEQ multiplex PCR; TCRdb has only the in-frame clones, and not every one. The data show fewer than 350,000 clones, over 12% seen once. In its sample, this clone was seen a few times. Its matching antigen is unknown. The chain is built from TRBV5-1 and TRBJ1-1; D gene uncertain. This TCR came from a man between 18 and 35 years old with type 1 diabetes. Sequencing was carried out using naive CD4+ T cells from blood. The CDR3 nucleotides read TGCGCCAGCAGCTCGGGATCGGGCACTGAAGCTTTCTTT. Encoded protein: CASSSGSGTEAFF.